This TCR beta chain was captured by sequencing in a study of cytomegalovirus exposure and HLA in healthy donors. Primers included in the PCR were 60 Vbeta and 13 Jbeta primers. Sequenced by immunoSEQ multiplex PCR; TCRdb stores in-frame clones only, minus some. The data hold 100,000 to 150,000 clones, with roughly 78% observed a single time. CDR3 size: 15 residues. The germline V gene has CDR1 MDHEN and CDR2 SYDVKM. Trimming stripped 6 bases from V and 0 bases from J, with 12 bases between. The sequence came from a man aged 30 to 45 in good health and CMV-seronegative. J is TRBJ2-1 and V is TRBV28, with D perhaps matching TRBD2 (6 bases). Specimen: PBMCs. This chain's CDR3 is CASRGGASSYNEQFF. The CDR3, as DNA: TGTGCCAGCAGGGGGGGTGCCTCCTCCTACAATGAGCAGTTCTTC.